This TCR beta chain was identified during a study of T cells in Graves' hyperthyroidism and ophthalmopathy. Any patient presenting with uncontrolled infection, other autoimmune disease, pregnancy or lactation was left out. The diagnoses drew upon clinical symptoms, serum thyroxine and TRAb, thyroid ultrasound and orbital computed tomography. The CDR3 is 13 residues long. Germline assignment: CDR1 SGHRS and CDR2 YFSETQ. Trimming took off 1 base at V and 6 bases at J, with 7 bases between the two ends. In this sample, this clonotype turned up many times. The target antigen is unknown. Researchers took RNA transcripts and amplified the TCR beta CDR3 regions from them. Using the HTBI primer set, a first-round RT-PCR was run on the TCR CDR3. MiXCR, applied by TCRdb to the multiplex PCR reads, yields one record per CDR3 protein. This repertoire shows hundreds of thousands of distinct CDR3 sequences, 45% found once; its top ten account for less than 9%.

General study findings and limits: By a 13 V-J model, ophthalmopathy was set apart from stable hyperthyroidism. Blood shared most expanded thyroid clonotypes above 0.001.

The sequenced material came from peripheral blood or thyroid tissue (not recorded which). The rearrangement uses TRBV5-1 and TRBJ1-4; D gene unclear. This receptor was obtained from an adult man with Graves' disease, either hyperthyroidism or ophthalmopathy (not recorded which). As DNA, the CDR3 is TGCGCCAGCAGCTTGCGACGGGATGAAAAACTGTTTTTT. The encoded protein is CASSLRRDEKLFF.